Reported below is one T cell receptor beta chain. V was cut by 8 bases and J by 5 bases, with 15 bases left in between. The CDR3 consists of 13 residues. This sample was taken from a study of blood T cell repertoires in COVID-19. Looking at the study overall: Italy, Spain and the United States were the sources of the convalescent and acute COVID-19 samples.

The method was immunoSEQ multiplex PCR; TCRdb's version includes in-frame clones alone and lacks a portion of them. The sample carries 100,000 or so clones, roughly 92% recorded once. The chain uses TRBV12-3 or TRBV12-4 and TRBJ1-1; D is ambiguous. The specimen was peripheral blood. The clonotype was recovered from a man in his 70s with acute or convalescent COVID-19. As DNA, the CDR3 is TGTGCCAGCGACCCCGCCACGGGAACTGAAGCTTTCTTT. This sequence encodes CASDPATGTEAFF.